This T cell receptor beta chain was captured by sequencing in a study of cytomegalovirus exposure and HLA in healthy donors. PCR amplification relied on 60 Vbeta primers (plus 13 Jbeta primers). The method was immunoSEQ multiplex PCR; TCRdb's version includes in-frame clones alone and lacks a portion of them. The repertoire has 120,000 to 150,000 clones, over 70% of them found once; the top ten carry 4.5% to 6.5%. Study observations and caveats: In a later analysis, several top co-occurrence clusters appeared linked to parvovirus B19, influenza, CMV and Epstein-Barr virus. The listing of fewer than 200 TCR beta chains classed them as cytomegalovirus-associated. Later analysis reportedly placed an Asian-associated ancestry cluster below the roughly 700-donor mean in N-insertions.

Comments on this clone: The antigen is undetermined.

Sequences were obtained from PBMCs. This clonotype was obtained from a male donor in good health and CMV-seronegative.

The CDR3 reads CASSWGGRGTQYF. For the CDR3, the DNA is TGTGCCAGCAGTTGGGGGGGGCGGGGGACCCAGTACTTC. This chain links TRBV27 with TRBJ2-5; D is perhaps TRBD2 (7 bases). The CDR3 loop spans 13 amino acids. V was shortened by 4 bases and J by 7 bases, with 13 bases between the two germline ends. Germline V lookup: CDR1 MNHEY, CDR2 SMNVEV (reference sequence).